This TCR beta chain was recovered during a study of cytomegalovirus exposure and HLA in healthy donors. Study outcomes and limitations: In a later analysis, V- and J-gene trimming of beta chains associated with a DCLRE1C missense variant, replicated independently. Sequencing had likely introduced a cluster of highly shared sequence variants as an artifact. CMV serostatus was the sole immune exposure data available.

Notes on this clone: Its antigen remains unknown.

Primers for the PCR totalled 60 Vbeta and 13 Jbeta. Clones were sequenced by immunoSEQ multiplex PCR, and TCRdb holds only the in-frame ones, with some missing. This table holds about 160,000 clones, less than 90% found once. V lost 2 bases and J lost 4, with 16 bases in between. CDR3 length: 16 residues. Germline V gene data show CDR1 as SGDLS and CDR2 as YYNGEE. The source of this sequence is a man aged 30 to 45 in good health and CMV-seronegative. Sequencing used PBMCs. V and J are TRBV9 and TRBJ2-1; the D gene is possibly TRBD2 (6 bases). The CDR3 sequence: CASSVGITSSYNEQFF. CDR3 DNA: TGTGCCAGCAGCGTCGGTATTACTAGCTCATACAATGAGCAGTTCTTC.